Below are 11 T cell receptor beta chains sequenced from a single sample in a study of beta chain features in type 1 diabetes (dated by TCRdb to the late 2010s). Results and caveats for the whole study, not just this receptor: A moderate but significant shortening of TCRB CDR3 length was observed in type 1 diabetes patients in all four CD4+ subsets.

These receptors have no identified antigens. The library was made by the immunoSEQ multiplex PCR assay. The entire amount of isolated RNA was reverse transcribed using the High Capacity cDNA Reverse Transcription Kit, so the sequenced TCRB transcripts were expressed ones. TCRdb mirrors the immuneACCESS table, restricted to in-frame sequences. Some clones are absent from its copies; in checked studies, under half trace to an unresolved V gene, and the reason for the others is unknown. In this sample the table shows 550,000 to 850,000 clones, around 15% of which occur a single time. The ten largest clones represent approximately 0.022% of the sample. Sequenced sample: naive CD4+ T cells from blood. The sample's cell subset or site, from its label and the paper: true naive CD4+ T cells. The receptors stem from a man between 18 and 35 years old with type 1 diabetes.

This clone turned up a few times. The CDR3 here is CASSPGRGPARNEQFF. Here the CDR3 DNA reads TGTGCCAGCAGCCCTGGTCGGGGGCCAGCCAGGAATGAGCAGTTCTTC. The chain joins TRBV14 to TRBJ2-1; D is possibly TRBD1 or TRBD2 (6 bases each). The CDR3 length is 16 residues. In germline, CDR1 is SGHDN, CDR2 FVKESK. Trimming shortened V by 4 bases and J by 7 bases, and 20 bases separated the two germline ends.

The CDR3 DNA reads TGTGCCAGCGTACAGACAGGGGGTAACACTGAAGCTTTCTTT. Translation gives CASVQTGGNTEAFF. This chain connects TRBV7-9 to TRBJ1-1, with 9 bases that match TRBD1. This CDR3 has 14 amino acids. Germline CDR1 reads SEHNR; CDR2 reads FQNEAQ (reference sequence). Losses at the gene ends were 8 bases for V and 2 bases for J; bases not matched to a gene: 6.

The rearrangement joins TRBV2 to TRBJ1-2, with D possibly TRBD1 on 5 matching bases. The CDR3 contains 15 residues. Germline loops: CDR1 SNHLY, CDR2 FYNNEI. Trimming stripped 7 bases from V and 4 bases from J, with 19 bases between. CDR3 sequence reads: CASTPWGVIGYGYTF. The CDR3 DNA is TGTGCCAGCACCCCCTGGGGGGTGATAGGCTATGGCTACACCTTC.

This clone was detected only a few times. The chain uses TRBV9 and TRBJ2-1; D is perhaps TRBD1 or TRBD2 (5 bases each). Germline-derived CDR1 and CDR2 are SGDLS and YYNGEE. Trimming removed 5 bases from V and 8 bases from J, with 20 bases in between. The CDR3 is 15 residues long. CDR3 amino acids: CASSPRDPSLDEQFF. As DNA, the CDR3 is TGTGCCAGCAGTCCCCGGGACCCATCCCTGGATGAGCAGTTCTTC.

The sample holds a few counts of this clone. The J gene is TRBJ2-3, the V gene TRBV6-5; 9 positions match TRBD1. The CDR3 has 15 residues. CDR1 MNHEY and CDR2 SVGAGI come from the germline V gene. Losses at the gene ends were 6 bases for V and 4 bases for J; bases not matched to a gene: 8. The CDR3 bases are TGTGCCAGCAGCTACGGGACAGGGAACGCAGATACGCAGTATTTT. Amino acid sequence: CASSYGTGNADTQYF.

The chain links TRBV28 to TRBJ2-3; possibly TRBD1 or TRBD2 for D (6 bases each). Germline assignment: CDR1 MDHEN and CDR2 SYDVKM. V shed 6 bases and J shed 1 base, with 14 bases lying between them. The CDR3 is 15 residues long. The DNA of the CDR3 is TGTGCCAGCAGCCCAGGGGACTGGGGCACAGATACGCAGTATTTT. Translation gives CASSPGDWGTDTQYF.

This chain uses TRBV2 with TRBJ2-3; maybe TRBD2 (5 bases). The ends were cut back, 6 bases at V and 10 bases at J, with 11 bases in the middle. The CDR3 length is 11 residues. In germline, CDR1 is SNHLY, CDR2 FYNNEI. The CDR3 sequence is CASSLEGAQYF. CDR3 bases: TGTGCCAGCAGCCTCGAGGGTGCGCAGTATTTT.

In its sample, this clone was seen a few times. This chain connects TRBV5-6 to TRBJ2-5, with unresolved D. Trimming stripped 5 bases from V and 4 bases from J, with 6 bases between. Germline lookup yields CDR1 SGHDT and CDR2 YYEEEE. The CDR3 consists of 11 residues. The CDR3 loop is CASSGAETQYF. CDR3 DNA sequence: TGTGCCAGCAGTGGAGCAGAGACCCAGTACTTC.

This chain links TRBV30 with TRBJ2-2; a weak D match, TRBD1 (6 bases). V was clipped by 0 bases and J by 5 bases, with 22 bases between them. This CDR3 is built from 18 residues. The germline gives CDR1 GTSNPN, CDR2 SVGIG (reference sequence). The DNA of the CDR3 is TGTGCCTGGAGTGTACGAGGGGGTGGCGGTATTCAAACCGGGGAGCTGTTTTTT. It specifies CAWSVRGGGGIQTGELFF.

A few counts support this clone. The rearrangement links TRBV6-5 to TRBJ1-2; 7 bases are shared with TRBD1. The germline V gene has CDR1 MNHEY and CDR2 SVGAGI. V shed 2 bases and J 1 base; nucleotides not matched to a gene: 4. CDR3 length equals 15 residues. This chain's CDR3 is CASSYTGVGNYGYTF. CDR3 in DNA: TGTGCCAGCAGTTACACAGGGGTCGGTAACTATGGCTACACCTTC.

This clone has only a few counts. The gene calls are TRBV30 and TRBJ1-1; D gene ambiguous. Germline V gives CDR1 GTSNPN, CDR2 SVGIG (reference sequence). The CDR3 is 15 amino acids. The V end lost 2 bases, the J end lost 0 bases, and 13 bases lay between the germline ends. The CDR3 here is CAWSSLGPMNTEAFF. DNA for the CDR3: TGTGCCTGGAGTTCCTTAGGACCGATGAACACTGAAGCTTTCTTT. The full variable domain, in which reference TRBV30 and TRBJ1-1 provide the parts outside the CDR3, is SQTIHQWPATLVQPVGSPLSLECTVEGTSNPNLYWYRQAAGRGLQLLFYSVGIGQISSEVPQNLSASRPQDRQFILSSKKLLLSDSGFYLCAWSSLGPMNTEAFFGQGTRLTVV.